These 10 T cell receptor beta chains were all obtained from the same sample, sequenced in a study of blood T cells in healthy people across ages. Together with a sample-barcoded 5' primer, a J-beta primer mix was included in a second PCR lasting about 7 to 11 cycles. TCRdb independently ran MiXCR on the 5' RACE reads; one entry per CDR3 protein. The sample contains approximately 760,000 distinct CDR3 sequences, 25% of which appear only once. These data also formed part of another study, on T cells of mothers and their children.

Sequencing used blood. These receptors were collected from a boy between 5 and 17 years old in good health.

Notes on this clonotype: The junction departs from germline at one end; a sequencing error may be responsible. This chain connects TRBV6-5 to TRBJ1-2; D is unclear. The CDR3 contains 14 residues. Germline CDR1 reads MNHEY; CDR2 reads SVGAGI. The CDR3 DNA follows: TGCGCCAGCAGTCCCCTCGCGGATTTGTACGGCTACACCTTC. Translation: CASSPLADLYGYTF.

In its sample, this clonotype was seen a few times. The chain carries TRBV10-3 and TRBJ1-3; no firm D call. Germline CDR1 is ENHRY and CDR2 is SYGVKD. Trimming pared 8 bases from V and 0 bases from J, leaving 8 bases between. The CDR3 covers 13 residues. In DNA, the CDR3 is TGTGCCATCGGGCGGCACTCTGGAAACACCATATATTTT. This codes for CAIGRHSGNTIYF.

This clonotype occurred a few times. The junction differs from germline at one of its ends, possibly a read error. This sequence joins TRBV12-3 or TRBV12-4 and TRBJ2-4; 9 nucleotides match TRBD1. The CDR3 spans 15 residues. CDR3 residues: CAGSPGQGAKNIQYF. The CDR3 bases are TGTGCCGGCAGCCCGGGACAGGGAGCCAAAAACATTCAGTACTTC.

This clonotype was observed a handful of times. The chain couples TRBV7-9 to TRBJ2-7; D gene uncertain. Trimming removed 5 bases from V and 3 bases from J, with 17 bases in between. From germline, CDR1 is SEHNR and CDR2 FQNEAQ (reference sequence). The CDR3 length is 15 residues. CDR3 DNA sequence: TGTGCCAGCAGCGCACTCGAGTTGAGTAGCTACGAGCAGTACTTC. Translated, it gives CASSALELSSYEQYF.

In nucleotides, the CDR3 is TGTGCCGGCACCAGGGCGGGACTGAAAGAGACCCAGTACTTC. Protein sequence: CAGTRAGLKETQYF. This chain uses TRBV27 with TRBJ2-1, with a tentative D call TRBD2 (6 bases). The end of the DNA is better explained by TRBJ2-5, so the J call may be wrong. Germline V CDR1 and CDR2: MNHEY, SMNVEV (reference sequence). CDR3 size: 14 residues.

This clonotype was seen more than once but under ten times. This chain uses TRBV6-5 with TRBJ2-7; D unresolved. The CDR3 is 14 amino acids. Looked up from germline, CDR1 is MNHEY and CDR2 is SVGAGI. V lost 0 bases and J 4 bases, leaving 10 bases between the germline ends. The CDR3 DNA sequence: TGTGCCAGCAGTTACTCGGCCCCCTATTACGAGCAGTACTTC. Its translation: CASSYSAPYYEQYF.

This clonotype was recorded a few times. The DNA for the CDR3 is TGTGCCAGCAGTGTACCCGGGACTAGCAGATCTGATGAGCAGTTCTTC. Translated: CASSVPGTSRSDEQFF. The chain employs TRBV28 and TRBJ2-1; TRBD2 agrees at 9 bases. The CDR3 has 16 amino acids. From germline, CDR1 is MDHEN and CDR2 SYDVKM. The junction had 13 bases not matched to a gene; V was cut back by 5 bases and J by 8 bases. Full variable domain (remainder filled in from reference TRBV28 and TRBJ2-1): DVKVTQSSRYLVKRTGEKVFLECVQDMDHENMFWYRQDPGLGLRLIYFSYDVKMKEKGDIPEGYSVSREKKERFSLILESASTNQTSMYLCASSVPGTSRSDEQFFGPGTRLTVL.

This clonotype occurred a few times. This sequence joins TRBV4-1 and TRBJ2-7; TRBD1 matches 7 bases. The germline V gene has CDR1 MGHRA and CDR2 YSYEKL. J lost 11 bases, V lost 2 bases, and 15 bases had no gene match. The CDR3 extends over 15 amino acids. The CDR3 region is CASSQLWTGFSEKYF. The DNA of the CDR3 is TGCGCCAGCAGCCAATTGTGGACAGGTTTTTCTGAGAAGTACTTC.

This clonotype was counted only a few times. The chain recombines TRBV20-1 with TRBJ2-4; D is ambiguous. The V and J ends lost 4 bases and 8 bases respectively, with 12 bases between them. In germline, CDR1 is DFQATT, CDR2 SNEGSKA (reference sequence). There are 12 residues in the CDR3. The CDR3 is CSATLDGYIQYF. In nucleotides, the CDR3 is TGCAGTGCTACCTTGGACGGGTACATTCAGTACTTC.

The chain couples TRBV7-9 to TRBJ2-7; D uncertain. The V gene lost 5 bases and the J gene lost 5 bases, with 13 bases spanning the gap. There are 13 residues in the CDR3. Germline V gene sequence: CDR1 SEHNR, CDR2 FQNEAQ (reference sequence). Written as DNA, the CDR3 is TGTGCCAGCAGCGTACCCTTGTGGAACGAGCAGTACTTC. Its translation is CASSVPLWNEQYF.